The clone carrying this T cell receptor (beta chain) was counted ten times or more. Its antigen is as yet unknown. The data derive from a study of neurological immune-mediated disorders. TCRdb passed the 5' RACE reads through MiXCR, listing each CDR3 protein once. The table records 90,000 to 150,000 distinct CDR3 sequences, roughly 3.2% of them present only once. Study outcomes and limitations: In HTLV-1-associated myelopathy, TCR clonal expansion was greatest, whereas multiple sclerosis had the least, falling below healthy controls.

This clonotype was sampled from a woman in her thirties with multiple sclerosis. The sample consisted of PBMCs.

As DNA, the CDR3 is TGTGCCAGCAGCGTCTCGGGCCTCTCCGTGGAGACCCAGTACTTC. It translates to CASSVSGLSVETQYF. The chain uses TRBV5-6 and TRBJ2-5; D unclear. CDR3 size: 15 residues. The V gene lost 4 bases and the J gene lost 5 bases, with 18 bases spanning the gap. CDR1 and CDR2 (germline): SGHDT, YYEEEE.